This is a list of T cell receptor beta chains from one sample in a study of T-cell memory formation after mild COVID-19. A single record per CDR3 protein comes from TCRdb applying MiXCR to the 5' RACE reads. The data contain 300,000 or so distinct CDR3 sequences, around 15% of them seen just once; the ten biggest clones take up 20% to 25%. The specimen was PBMCs or a T cell subset sorted from them (not recorded which). The receptors here all came from a man between 18 and 29 years old who had mild COVID-19 (a few samples of this study predate the infection). Cell type and time point are not known. CDR3s include the opening cysteine and the closing phenylalanine or tryptophan. The D gene is left open where the match is weak. Rows give clone size only sometimes, using once, few, many, or a class for an expanded clone.

clone_size | j_call | v_call | d_call | cdr3_nt | cdr3_aa
- | TRBJ1-3 | TRBV28 | TRBD1 | TGTGCCAGCAGTTTGGATACAGGGGCCAGGAGCTCTGGAAACACCATATATTTT | CASSLDTGARSSGNTIYF
few | TRBJ2-7 | TRBV2 | - | TGTGCCACAGCCCCCAGGGACTACGAGCAGTACTTC | CATAPRDYEQYF
few | TRBJ1-6 | TRBV6-6 | - | TGTGCCAGCAGACAGGGTTTGGAGCCCCTCCACTTT | CASRQGLEPLHF
- | TRBJ1-2 | TRBV11-2 | TRBD1 | TGTGCCAGCAGCTTAGGTCAGGGGGCTGGCTACACCTTC | CASSLGQGAGYTF
- | TRBJ2-2 | TRBV30 | - | TGTGCCTGGAGTAGGGGTTTTGGGGTAAACACCGGGGAGCTGTTTTTT | CAWSRGFGVNTGELFF
- | TRBJ1-2 | TRBV4-2 | - | TGTGCCAGCAGCCAAGATTTCCAGGGGCTAGGTGGCTACACCTTC | CASSQDFQGLGGYTF
few | TRBJ2-1 | TRBV7-9 | - | TGTGCCAGCAGCCTCCAGTCGTGGAGGGGTGATGAGCAGTTCTTC | CASSLQSWRGDEQFF
few | TRBJ1-4 | TRBV4-2 | TRBD1 | TGTGCCACAGCAGTGGGACAGGGCTATGTTGAAAAACTGTTTTTT | CATAVGQGYVEKLFF
few | TRBJ2-7 | TRBV9 | - | TGTGCCAGCAGCGTAGCAGGGTCACCGGACGAGCAGTACTTC | CASSVAGSPDEQYF
- | TRBJ1-1 | TRBV5-1 | - | TGCGCCAGCTCCCTAGATACCTCGGGAACTGAAGCTTTCTTT | CASSLDTSGTEAFF
- | TRBJ2-2 | TRBV7-2 | - | TGTGCCAGCAGCTTCGAGAACCCCGGGGAGCTGTTTTTT | CASSFENPGELFF
- | TRBJ1-2 | TRBV25-1 | TRBD1 | TGTGCCAGCAGTTCCTCGGACAGGGGGCATAGCTACACCTTC | CASSSSDRGHSYTF
- | TRBJ2-1 | TRBV29-1 | - | TGCAGCGTTTGGCGGAATGAGCAGTTCTTC | CSVWRNEQFF
- | TRBJ2-3 | TRBV20-1 | TRBD2 | TGCAGGGGGGGACTAGCGGGTGGCACAGATACGCAGTATTTT | CRGGLAGGTDTQYF
few | TRBJ2-7 | TRBV5-5 | - | TGTGCCAGCAGCCCCTCGGTGGACCGTCCGGGCGAGCAGTACTTC | CASSPSVDRPGEQYF
few | TRBJ2-2 | TRBV14 | TRBD1 | TGTGCCAGCAGCCTTCTCAGGGGGCAGAACACCGGGGAGCTGTTTTTT | CASSLLRGQNTGELFF
few | TRBJ1-2 | TRBV10-3 | - | TGTGCCATCAGTGAGTCTGGGGGAGTCAGTGGCTACACCTTC | CAISESGGVSGYTF
- | TRBJ2-7 | TRBV2 | TRBD1 | TGTGCCAGCGTCGGAACGGGACAGTTGTACGAGCAGTACTTC | CASVGTGQLYEQYF
few | TRBJ1-1 | TRBV19 | - | TGTGCCAGTAGTCGAGACTCAGGGGCATCCACTGAAGCTTTCTTT | CASSRDSGASTEAFF